This entry is about one T cell receptor (beta chain). The data originate from a study of blood T cell repertoires in COVID-19. Original processing notes: Estimated nucleated cell counts came from reference gene primer amplification. TCRdb keeps only in-frame clones here, not all; method: immunoSEQ multiplex PCR. V and J calls and clone size follow that table, whereas D and trimming were derived from the DNA. The sample includes roughly 220,000 clones, more than 75% of them seen just once. Germline assignment: CDR1 PRHDT and CDR2 FYEKMQ (reference sequence). The CDR3 is 12 amino acids. Trimming at V came to 4 bases and at J to 8 bases, leaving 4 bases not matched to a gene.

The specimen sequenced was peripheral blood. This chain connects TRBV13 to TRBJ1-1; 7 nucleotides agree with TRBD1. The TCR sequence derives from a man between 60 and 75 years old with acute or convalescent COVID-19. The CDR3 DNA reads as TGTGCCAGCAGCTCCCGGGACAGAGAAGCTTTCTTT. It is translated as CASSSRDREAFF. The complete variable domain, with remaining parts taken from reference TRBV13 and TRBJ1-1, reads AAGVIQSPRHLIKEKRETATLKCYPIPRHDTVYWYQQGPGQDPQFLISFYEKMQSDKGSIPDRFSAQQFSDYHSELNMSSLELGDSALYFCASSSRDREAFFGQGTRLTVV.